This is a list of T cell receptor beta chains from one sample in a study of T cell responses to AZD1222 COVID-19 vaccine. TCRdb keeps only in-frame clones here, not all; method: immunoSEQ multiplex PCR. The table has 99,000 or so clones, roughly 87% seen once; the top ten hold approximately 3%. The source material was peripheral blood, sampled on day 0 of AZD1222 vaccination. The receptors stem from an adult in good health. Each CDR3 is given with its conserved first and last residue. D genes are given only for firm matches. Clone size is not always given. Where it is, it says once, few, many or a class for expanded clones.

abundance,v_gene,j_gene,d_gene,len,CDR3nt,CDR3aa
-,TRBV7-3,TRBJ1-2,TRBD1,14,TGTGCCAGCAGCCCCACAGGGGAGGTTGGGGGCTACACCTTC,CASSPTGEVGGYTF
-,TRBV5-8,TRBJ2-4,TRBD2,17,TGTGCCAGCAGCCCTCGGGGACTAGCGGGGACCAAAAACATTCAGTACTTC,CASSPRGLAGTKNIQYF
once,TRBV27,TRBJ2-4,-,16,TGTGCCAGCAGTACACTACAGGGAGTTGTCAAAAACATTCAGTACTTC,CASSTLQGVVKNIQYF
-,TRBV19,TRBJ1-4,TRBD1,15,TGTGCCAGTAGTATGCGGGCAGGGGGCCGCGAAAAACTGTTTTTT,CASSMRAGGREKLFF
-,TRBV14,TRBJ2-3,TRBD2,18,TGTGCCAGCAGCCAAGATCTACTAGCGGGGGGGCATACAGATACGCAGTATTTT,CASSQDLLAGGHTDTQYF
-,TRBV4-2,TRBJ1-2,-,14,TGTGCCAGCAGAGAAACGCAAGGGAACTATGGCTACACCTTC,CASRETQGNYGYTF
-,TRBV18,TRBJ1-5,-,14,TGTGCCAGCTCAACCTCCCCGACAGGTCAGCCCCAGCATTTT,CASSTSPTGQPQHF
-,TRBV7-3,TRBJ1-2,TRBD1,14,TGTGCCAGCAGCTTGGGACAGGGGAACTATGGCTACACCTTC,CASSLGQGNYGYTF
-,TRBV7-9,TRBJ1-4,-,15,TGTGCCAGCAGCTCCCCAACGGCAACTAATGAAAAACTGTTTTTT,CASSSPTATNEKLFF
-,TRBV29-1,TRBJ2-1,-,10,TGCAGCGTTGAGGACTATGAGCAGTTCTTC,CSVEDYEQFF
-,TRBV4-2,TRBJ2-7,TRBD1,15,TGTGCCAGCAGCCAACTAGGACAGGGCCGCTACGAGCAGTACTTC,CASSQLGQGRYEQYF
once,TRBV12-3/TRBV12-4,TRBJ1-1,-,13,TGTGCCAGCAGTTTCTCTGGGTACACTGAAGCTTTCTTT,CASSFSGYTEAFF
-,TRBV5-1,TRBJ1-2,-,18,TGTGCCAGCAGCTTGGTAGGGATTGTTATTGACCGCCGCTATGGCTACACCTTC,CASSLVGIVIDRRYGYTF
-,TRBV21-1,TRBJ1-2,-,17,TGTGCCAGCAGCAAGGGAACCTGGGTCCCAAGACCTTATCGCTACACCTTC,CASSKGTWVPRPYRYTF
-,TRBV5-6,TRBJ2-7,-,15,TGTGCCAGCAGCTTGGTTACAGCTAGCTCCTACGAGCAGTACTTC,CASSLVTASSYEQYF
-,TRBV5-6,TRBJ1-1,-,13,TGTGCCAGCAGCTTGAGGACACTGATTGAAGCTTTCTTT,CASSLRTLIEAFF
-,TRBV11-3,TRBJ1-3,-,16,TGTGCCAGCACCCAGCGGACGGCCGCCTCTGGAAACACCATATATTTT,CASTQRTAASGNTIYF
-,TRBV7-2,TRBJ1-3,-,14,TGTGCCAGCAGCCCGGCAGGGGTAGCGGACACCATATATTTT,CASSPAGVADTIYF
-,TRBV5-5,TRBJ2-5,TRBD1,14,TGTGCCAGCAGTCAGACAGGGGGCGGAGAGACCCAGTACTTC,CASSQTGGGETQYF
-,TRBV18,TRBJ1-1,TRBD1,16,TGTGCCAGCTCACCAATGACAGGGCTCATGAACACTGAAGCTTTCTTT,CASSPMTGLMNTEAFF
-,TRBV12-3/TRBV12-4,TRBJ2-1,-,11,TGTGCCAGCAGTTACCGATTCGGGCAGTTCTTC,CASSYRFGQFF
-,TRBV7-6,TRBJ2-3,-,13,TGTGCCAGCAGCCCCGAAGGTCGAGGTACGCAGTATTTT,CASSPEGRGTQYF
-,TRBV5-6,TRBJ2-3,TRBD1,14,TGTGCCAGCAGCCCGGGACAGGGAGGCGATACGCAGTATTTT,CASSPGQGGDTQYF
-,TRBV12-3/TRBV12-4,TRBJ1-2,-,13,TGTGCCAGCAGTTTAGACCCTATGATGGGCTACACCTTC,CASSLDPMMGYTF
-,TRBV5-6,TRBJ2-7,TRBD2,13,TGTGCCAGCAGCTTGGACGGGAGGCGCGAGCAGTACTTC,CASSLDGRREQYF
-,TRBV27,TRBJ1-1,-,14,TGTGCCAGCAGGGCGTGGGGGGGCAATGATGAAGCTTTCTTT,CASRAWGGNDEAFF
-,TRBV12-3/TRBV12-4,TRBJ1-2,TRBD1,13,TGTGCCAGCAGTTTCGGGACAGGGGGTGGCTACACCTTC,CASSFGTGGGYTF
once,TRBV30,TRBJ2-3,TRBD2,12,TGTGCCTGGAGGGCCCCTAGCGGGGGGAAGTATTTT,CAWRAPSGGKYF
-,TRBV4-2,TRBJ1-2,-,16,TGTGCCAGCAGCCAAGGGACCGGGGGGGCCAACTATGGCTACACCTTC,CASSQGTGGANYGYTF
-,TRBV5-5,TRBJ1-2,-,16,TGTGCCAGCAGCTTGGCACGGGGGACGGCAAACTATGGCTACACCTTC,CASSLARGTANYGYTF
-,TRBV29-1,TRBJ2-7,TRBD1,13,TGCAGCGTTGCGGGACAGAACCCCTACGAGCAGTACTTC,CSVAGQNPYEQYF
-,TRBV7-2,TRBJ2-7,-,14,TGTGCCAGCAGCTTATCGCAGGGGACCTACGAGCAGTACTTC,CASSLSQGTYEQYF
-,TRBV27,TRBJ1-2,-,14,TGTGCCAGCAGTTCCCACGGGGTGGACTATGGCTACACCTTC,CASSSHGVDYGYTF